One sample yielded the 24 T cell receptor beta chains listed below, sequenced in a study of memory CD4+ T cells and cytomegalovirus serostatus (dated by TCRdb to the late 2010s). The library was obtained by the immunoSEQ multiplex PCR assay. Drawn from immuneACCESS, this table holds only the in-frame rearrangements with V and J called that TCRdb kept. Clones are partly lost; checked studies trace under half to an unresolved V gene and leave the rest unexplained. The sample yields approximately 88,000 clones; 80% were counted once. 3.5% to 4% of the sample goes to the ten largest clones. Single viable CD3+CD4+CD8-CD45RO+ cells were sorted as memory CD4+ T cells on a FACSAria II. The sample comprised memory CD4+ T cells from blood. The receptors come from an adult in good health and CMV-seropositive.

The V call is TRBV11-2, the J call TRBJ1-1, with D possibly being TRBD1 (6 bases). The CDR3 has 14 residues. Per germline, CDR1 SGHAT and CDR2 FQNNGV. V lost 10 bases and J 5 bases, leaving 20 bases between the germline ends. In nucleotides, the CDR3 is TGTGCCACCAAAACACAGGGTGAAGGGACTGAAGCTTTCTTT. Translation gives CATKTQGEGTEAFF.

Of note for this clone: The same CDR3 can be traced to other DNA sequences in this sample. V usage is TRBV6-6 and J usage is TRBJ2-5; no clear D. Germline V CDR1 and CDR2: MNHNY, SVGAGI (reference sequence). The CDR3 consists of 12 residues. V gave up 3 bases and J gave up 5 bases, with 7 bases separating them. DNA for the CDR3: TGTGCCAGCAGTTATAGTACTGAGACCCAGTACTTC. Translation: CASSYSTETQYF.

This chain connects TRBV19 to TRBJ2-2; 8 bases map to TRBD1. V shed 6 bases, J shed 4 bases, and the junction held 7 bases outside the gene matches. The CDR3 sequence is 15 residues long. Per the germline V gene, CDR1 is LNHDA and CDR2 is SQIVND (reference sequence). DNA of the CDR3: TGTGCCAGTAGCATGGACAGGGTCGCCACCGGGGAGCTGTTTTTT. It translates to CASSMDRVATGELFF.

This clone appeared a few times. This chain joins TRBV6-6 and TRBJ1-5; possibly TRBD1 for D (6 bases). The CDR3 covers 13 residues. CDR1 and CDR2 from the germline V gene are MNHNY and SVGAGI (reference sequence). Trimming took 7 bases from V and 6 from J, leaving 13 bases between them. The chain's CDR3 is CASTGQTGQPQHF. The CDR3 DNA reads as TGTGCCAGCACGGGACAAACAGGTCAGCCCCAGCATTTT.

The chain uses TRBV20-1 and TRBJ1-1; D ambiguous. Germline V gene data show CDR1 as DFQATT and CDR2 as SNEGSKA (reference sequence). This CDR3 region has 11 residues. V was trimmed by 4 bases and J by 5 bases, leaving 8 bases between them. CDR3 residues: CSAIPFTEAFF. In nucleotides, the CDR3 is TGCAGTGCTATTCCGTTTACTGAAGCTTTCTTT.

This chain links TRBV7-2 with TRBJ2-2, with TRBD1 identical over 7 bases. Trimming removed 6 bases from V and 0 bases from J; junction bases left unmatched: 4. CDR3 length: 15 amino acids. Germline CDR1 reads SGHTA; CDR2 reads FQGNSA. In nucleotides, the CDR3 is TGTGCCAGCAGATTGACAGGGACGAACACCGGGGAGCTGTTTTTT. Protein product: CASRLTGTNTGELFF.

This rearrangement joins TRBV6-1 to TRBJ2-2; D unresolved. The V gene's germline CDR1 is MNHNS and CDR2 SASEGT. The CDR3 has 11 residues. V was shortened by 6 bases and J by 8 bases, with 7 bases between the two germline ends. The CDR3 region is CASRMVGELFF. DNA for the CDR3: TGTGCCAGCAGGATGGTAGGGGAGCTGTTTTTT.

The chain has TRBV11-1 and TRBJ2-3, with 10 positions matching TRBD1. Germline-derived CDR1 and CDR2 are SGHAT and FQDESV (reference sequence). V shed 5 bases and J 2 bases; nucleotides not matched to a gene: 4. The CDR3 has 15 amino acids. DNA for the CDR3: TGTGCCAGCAGCGCGGGACAGGGGTACACAGATACGCAGTATTTT. This translates into CASSAGQGYTDTQYF.

This clone was counted only a few times. This sequence joins TRBV11-2 and TRBJ2-7; 8 nucleotides align to TRBD2. Looked up from germline, CDR1 is SGHAT and CDR2 is FQNNGV. The CDR3 consists of 13 residues. V gave up 9 bases and J gave up 0 bases; unmatched junction bases: 4. The CDR3 reads CASRGGFSYEQYF. The CDR3 DNA reads as TGTGCCAGTCGGGGGGGCTTCTCCTACGAGCAGTACTTC. Variable domain in full (rest from reference TRBV11-2 and TRBJ2-7): EAGVAQSPRYKIIEKRQSVAFWCNPISGHATLYWYQQILGQGPKLLIQFQNNGVVDDSQLPKDRFSAERLKGVDSTLKIQPAKLEDSAVYLCASRGGFSYEQYFGPGTRLTVT.

The chain links TRBV5-1 to TRBJ2-1, with 9 bases lining up with TRBD2. The CDR3 extends over 17 amino acids. The V gene end was trimmed by 0 bases and the J gene end by 4 bases; junction bases not matched to a gene: 8. CDR1 is SGHRS and CDR2 is YFSETQ in the germline V gene. Here the CDR3 DNA reads TGCGCCAGCAGCTTGGCGCTAGCGGGGACCACTTACAATGAGCAGTTCTTC. Protein sequence: CASSLALAGTTYNEQFF.

The rearrangement links TRBV2 to TRBJ2-7; 10 nucleotides agree with TRBD1. The V gene end was trimmed by 11 bases and the J gene end by 6 bases; junction bases not matched to a gene: 7. This CDR3 spans 12 amino acids. The germline V gene has CDR1 SNHLY and CDR2 FYNNEI. DNA for the CDR3: TGTGCCGGCCGGGACAGGGGTACCGAGCAGTACTTC. It yields the protein CAGRDRGTEQYF.

The chain carries TRBV9 and TRBJ2-1; D is unresolved. The CDR3 has 15 residues. Trimming cost V 0 bases and J 8 bases, with 15 bases left between them. Germline V gene data show CDR1 as SGDLS and CDR2 as YYNGEE. The CDR3 DNA is TGTGCCAGCAGCGTAGGACCTTTACCGGGTGATGAGCAGTTCTTC. Translating it yields CASSVGPLPGDEQFF.

The V call is TRBV7-3, the J call TRBJ2-7; D possibly corresponds to TRBD1 (6 bases). The CDR3 loop spans 15 amino acids. V was trimmed by 2 bases and J by 5 bases, leaving 16 bases between them. The germline gives CDR1 SGHTA, CDR2 FQGTGA. CDR3 region: CASSLSGHPSDEQYF. The CDR3 region has the DNA TGTGCCAGCAGCTTATCGGGACACCCTTCGGACGAGCAGTACTTC.

This clone is a singleton in its sample. V and J are TRBV7-2 and TRBJ2-1, with TRBD2 identical over 11 bases. J gave up 5 bases and V 5 bases, and 5 bases lay outside the gene matches. This CDR3 comprises 15 residues. Per germline, CDR1 SGHTA and CDR2 FQGNSA. CDR3 coding DNA: TGTGCCAGCAGCCTGTTTAGCGGGGGGGACAATGAGCAGTTCTTC. This gives the protein CASSLFSGGDNEQFF.

This clone was detected only a few times. The rearrangement uses TRBV2 and TRBJ1-4; unclear D gene. This CDR3 has 15 amino acids. Per the germline V gene, CDR1 is SNHLY and CDR2 is FYNNEI. V lost 6 bases and J lost 4, with 15 bases in between. The DNA for the CDR3 is TGTGCCAGCAGCGTTTCGGGCAGCTATAATGAAAAACTGTTTTTT. It encodes CASSVSGSYNEKLFF.

The chain uses TRBV27 and TRBJ2-7; TRBD2 matches 12 bases. The V gene end was trimmed by 6 bases and the J gene end by 0 bases; junction bases not matched to a gene: 3. The CDR3 has 15 amino acids. Germline CDR1 is MNHEY and CDR2 is SMNVEV (reference sequence). The CDR3 reads CASRSSGRASYEQYF. In DNA, the CDR3 is TGTGCCAGCAGATCTAGCGGGAGGGCCTCCTACGAGCAGTACTTC.

The V and J genes are TRBV5-6 and TRBJ1-2; possibly TRBD1 for D (5 bases). V gave up 4 bases and J gave up 4 bases, with 11 bases separating them. Germline CDR1 is SGHDT and CDR2 is YYEEEE. The CDR3 is made up of 13 amino acids. This CDR3 is CASSPDSSYGYTF. The CDR3 nucleotides are TGTGCCAGCAGCCCCGACAGCTCCTATGGCTACACCTTC. The full variable domain, rest sourced from reference TRBV5-6 and TRBJ1-2, is DAGVTQSPTHLIKTRGQQVTLRCSPKSGHDTVSWYQQALGQGPQFIFQYYEEEERQRGNFPDRFSGHQFPNYSSELNVNALLLGDSALYLCASSPDSSYGYTFGSGTRLTVV.

V and J are TRBV6-1 and TRBJ2-4; 10 bases are shared with TRBD2. Looked up from germline, CDR1 is MNHNS and CDR2 is SASEGT. The CDR3 sequence is 17 residues long. The trim removed 2 bases at V and 5 bases at J, leaving 9 bases unmatched. CDR3 DNA: TGTGCCAGCAGTGAAAAGGTGCTAGCGGGAGTGGAAAACATTCAGTACTTC. Residues: CASSEKVLAGVENIQYF.

This clone appeared once. One end of the junction does not line up with germline, which may come from a read error. The chain carries TRBV7-7 and TRBJ2-3, with TRBD2 matching over 9 bases. The CDR3 totals 15 residues. The V gene's germline CDR1 is SSHAT and CDR2 FNYEAQ (reference sequence). The CDR3 protein is CASSFSGSDTDTQYF. In DNA, the CDR3 is TGTGCTAGCAGTTTTAGCGGGAGTGACACAGATACGCAGTATTTT.

The chain couples TRBV6-5 to TRBJ2-4, with 9 nucleotides matching TRBD2. CDR1 and CDR2 from the germline V gene are MNHEY and SVGAGI. V shed 4 bases, J shed 0 bases, and the junction held 1 base outside the gene matches. The CDR3 sequence is 15 residues long. The CDR3 sequence: CASSSSGIAKNIQYF. CDR3 sequence (DNA): TGTGCCAGCAGTTCTAGCGGGATAGCCAAAAACATTCAGTACTTC.

This rearrangement joins TRBV4-1 to TRBJ2-4; 8 bases are shared with TRBD2. CDR1 and CDR2 from the germline V gene are MGHRA and YSYEKL. The CDR3 is 16 residues long. Unmatched junction bases numbered 5, after V lost 1 base and J lost 3 bases. The chain's CDR3 is CASSQVAGTSKNIQYF. CDR3 in DNA: TGCGCCAGCAGCCAAGTGGCCGGGACTAGCAAAAACATTCAGTACTTC.

This clone was detected a few times. The V gene is TRBV2, the J gene TRBJ2-2; 7 bases line up with TRBD1. Germline V gene lookup returns CDR1 SNHLY and CDR2 FYNNEI. The CDR3 is made up of 13 amino acids. V shed 6 bases and J 4 bases; nucleotides not matched to a gene: 2. The DNA for the CDR3 is TGTGCCAGCAGACAGGGGTTCACCGGGGAGCTGTTTTTT. Protein product: CASRQGFTGELFF. Looking up the rest from reference TRBV2 and TRBJ2-2 gives the full variable domain: EPEVTQTPSHQVTQMGQEVILRCVPISNHLYFYWYRQILGQKVEFLVSFYNNEISEKSEIFDDQFSVERPDGSNFTLKIRSTKLEDSAMYFCASRQGFTGELFFGEGSRLTVL.

This clone has just a few counts. This chain connects TRBV7-8 to TRBJ2-7; D tentatively fits TRBD1 or TRBD2 (5 bases each). CDR1 and CDR2 from the germline V gene are SGHVS and FQNEAQ. CDR3 size: 17 residues. V dropped 2 bases and J dropped 2 bases, with 19 bases sitting between them. CDR3 coding DNA: TGTGCCAGCAGCTTATACCCCCAAGGGACGGGTACCTACGAGCAGTACTTC. This translates into CASSLYPQGTGTYEQYF.

The J gene is TRBJ1-3, the V gene TRBV27, with D hard to call. CDR1 and CDR2 from the germline V gene are MNHEY and SMNVEV (reference sequence). With 5 bases removed from V and 0 bases from J, the gap between germline ends came to 11 bases. The CDR3 is made up of 15 amino acids. CDR3 DNA sequence: TGTGCCAGCAGTATTAACAGTGACTCTGGAAACACCATATATTTT. Residues: CASSINSDSGNTIYF.